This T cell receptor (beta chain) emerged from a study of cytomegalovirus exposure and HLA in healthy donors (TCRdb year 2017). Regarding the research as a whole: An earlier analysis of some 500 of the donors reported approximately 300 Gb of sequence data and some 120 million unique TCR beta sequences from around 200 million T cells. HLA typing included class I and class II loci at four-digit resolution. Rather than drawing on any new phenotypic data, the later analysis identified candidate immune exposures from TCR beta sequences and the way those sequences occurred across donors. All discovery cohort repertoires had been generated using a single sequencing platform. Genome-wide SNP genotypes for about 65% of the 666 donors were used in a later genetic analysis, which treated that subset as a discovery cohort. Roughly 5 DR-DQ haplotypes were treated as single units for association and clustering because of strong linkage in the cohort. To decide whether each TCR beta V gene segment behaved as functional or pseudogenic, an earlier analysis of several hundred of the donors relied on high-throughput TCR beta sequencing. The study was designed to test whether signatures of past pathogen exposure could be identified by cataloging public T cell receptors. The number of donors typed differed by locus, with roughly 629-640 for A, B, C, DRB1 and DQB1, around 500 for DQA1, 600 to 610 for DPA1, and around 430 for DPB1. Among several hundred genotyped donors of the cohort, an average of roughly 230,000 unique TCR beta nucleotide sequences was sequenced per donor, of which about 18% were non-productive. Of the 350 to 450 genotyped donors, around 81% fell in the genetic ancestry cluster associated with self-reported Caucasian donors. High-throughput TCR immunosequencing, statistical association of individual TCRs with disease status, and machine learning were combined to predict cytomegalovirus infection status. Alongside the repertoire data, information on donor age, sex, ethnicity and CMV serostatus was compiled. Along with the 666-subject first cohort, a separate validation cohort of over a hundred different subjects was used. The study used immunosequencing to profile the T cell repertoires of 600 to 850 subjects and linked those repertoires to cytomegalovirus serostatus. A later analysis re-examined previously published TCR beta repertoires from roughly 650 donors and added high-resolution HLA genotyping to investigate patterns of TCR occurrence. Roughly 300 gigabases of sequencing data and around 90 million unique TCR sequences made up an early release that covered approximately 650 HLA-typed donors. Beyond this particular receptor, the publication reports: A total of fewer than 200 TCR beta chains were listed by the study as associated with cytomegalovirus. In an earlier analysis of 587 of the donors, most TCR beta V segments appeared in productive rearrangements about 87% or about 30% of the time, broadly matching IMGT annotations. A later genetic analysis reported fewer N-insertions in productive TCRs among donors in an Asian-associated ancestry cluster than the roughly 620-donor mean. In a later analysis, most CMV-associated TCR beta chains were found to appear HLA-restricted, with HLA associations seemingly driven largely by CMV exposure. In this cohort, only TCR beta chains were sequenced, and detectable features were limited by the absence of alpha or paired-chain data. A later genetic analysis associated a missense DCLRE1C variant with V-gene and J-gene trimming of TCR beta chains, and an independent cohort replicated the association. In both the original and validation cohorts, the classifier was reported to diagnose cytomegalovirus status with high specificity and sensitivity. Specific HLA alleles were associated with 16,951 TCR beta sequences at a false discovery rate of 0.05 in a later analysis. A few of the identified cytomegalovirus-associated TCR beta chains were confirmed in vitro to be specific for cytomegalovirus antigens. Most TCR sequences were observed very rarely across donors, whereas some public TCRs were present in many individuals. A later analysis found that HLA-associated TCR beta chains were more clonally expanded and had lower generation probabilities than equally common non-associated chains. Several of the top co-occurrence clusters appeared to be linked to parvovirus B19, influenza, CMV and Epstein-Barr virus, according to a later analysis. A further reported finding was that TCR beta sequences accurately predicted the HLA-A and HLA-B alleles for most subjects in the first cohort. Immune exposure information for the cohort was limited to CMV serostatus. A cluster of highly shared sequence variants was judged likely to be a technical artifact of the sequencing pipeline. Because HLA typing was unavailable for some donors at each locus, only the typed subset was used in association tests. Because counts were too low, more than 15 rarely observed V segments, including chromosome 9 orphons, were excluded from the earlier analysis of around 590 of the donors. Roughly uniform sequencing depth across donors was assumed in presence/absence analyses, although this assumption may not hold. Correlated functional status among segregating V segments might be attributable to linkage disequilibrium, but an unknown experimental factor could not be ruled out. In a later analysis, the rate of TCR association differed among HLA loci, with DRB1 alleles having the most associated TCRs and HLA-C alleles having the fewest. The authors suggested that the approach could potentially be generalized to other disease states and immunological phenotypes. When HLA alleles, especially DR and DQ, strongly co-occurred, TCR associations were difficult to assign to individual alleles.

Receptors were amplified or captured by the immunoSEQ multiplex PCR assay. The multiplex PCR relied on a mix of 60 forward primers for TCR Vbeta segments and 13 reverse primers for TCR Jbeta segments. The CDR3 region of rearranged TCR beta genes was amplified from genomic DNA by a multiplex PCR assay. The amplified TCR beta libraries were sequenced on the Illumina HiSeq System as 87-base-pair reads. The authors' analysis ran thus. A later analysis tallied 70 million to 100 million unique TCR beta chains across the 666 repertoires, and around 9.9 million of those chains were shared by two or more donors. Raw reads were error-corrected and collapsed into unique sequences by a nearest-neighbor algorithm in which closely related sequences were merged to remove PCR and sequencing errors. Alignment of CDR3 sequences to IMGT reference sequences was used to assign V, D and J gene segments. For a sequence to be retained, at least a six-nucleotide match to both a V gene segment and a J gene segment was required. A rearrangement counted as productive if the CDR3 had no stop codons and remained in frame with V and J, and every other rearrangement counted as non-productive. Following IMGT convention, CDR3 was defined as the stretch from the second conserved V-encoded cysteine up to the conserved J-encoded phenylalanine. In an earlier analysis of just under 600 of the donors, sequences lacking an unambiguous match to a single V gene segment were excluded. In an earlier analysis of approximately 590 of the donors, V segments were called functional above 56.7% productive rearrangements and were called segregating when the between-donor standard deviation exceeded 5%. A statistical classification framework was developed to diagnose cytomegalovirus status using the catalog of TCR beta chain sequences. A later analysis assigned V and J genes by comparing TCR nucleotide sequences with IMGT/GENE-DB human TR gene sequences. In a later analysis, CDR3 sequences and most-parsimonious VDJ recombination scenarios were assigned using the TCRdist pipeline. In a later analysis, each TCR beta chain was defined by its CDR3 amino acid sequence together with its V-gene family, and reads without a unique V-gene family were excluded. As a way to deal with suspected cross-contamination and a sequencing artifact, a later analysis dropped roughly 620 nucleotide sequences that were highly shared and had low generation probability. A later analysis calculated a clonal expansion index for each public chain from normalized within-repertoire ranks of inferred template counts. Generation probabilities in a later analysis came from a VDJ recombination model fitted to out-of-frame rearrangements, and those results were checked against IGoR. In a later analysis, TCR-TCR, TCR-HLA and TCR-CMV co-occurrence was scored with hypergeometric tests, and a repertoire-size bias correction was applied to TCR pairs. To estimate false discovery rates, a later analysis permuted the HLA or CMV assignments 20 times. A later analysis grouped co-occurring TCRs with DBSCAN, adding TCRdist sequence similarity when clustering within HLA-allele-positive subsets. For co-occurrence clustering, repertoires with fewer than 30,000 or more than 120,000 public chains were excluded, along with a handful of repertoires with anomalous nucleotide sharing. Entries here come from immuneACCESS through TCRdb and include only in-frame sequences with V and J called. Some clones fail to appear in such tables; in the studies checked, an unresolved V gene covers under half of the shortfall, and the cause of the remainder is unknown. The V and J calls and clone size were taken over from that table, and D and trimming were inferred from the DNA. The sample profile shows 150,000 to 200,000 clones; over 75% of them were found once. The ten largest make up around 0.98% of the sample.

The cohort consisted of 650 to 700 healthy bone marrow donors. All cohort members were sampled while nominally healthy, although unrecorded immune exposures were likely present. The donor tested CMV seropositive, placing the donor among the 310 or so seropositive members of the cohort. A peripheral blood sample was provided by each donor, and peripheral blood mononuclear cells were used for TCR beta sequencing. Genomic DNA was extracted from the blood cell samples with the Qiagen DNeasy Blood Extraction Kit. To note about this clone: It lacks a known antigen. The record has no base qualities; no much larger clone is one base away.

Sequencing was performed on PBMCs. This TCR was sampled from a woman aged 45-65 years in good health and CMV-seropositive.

The encoded CDR3 is CASSPDRGRGNTIYF. The nucleotide sequence is TGTGCCAGCAGCCCGGACAGGGGGCGAGGGAACACCATATATTTT. The chain joins TRBV11-2 to TRBJ1-3, and 11 junctional nucleotides match TRBD1. The CDR3 has 15 amino acids, counting the end cysteine and phenylalanine. The only DNA kept is the CDR3, 45 bases in frame from the first base. From a lookup of the germline V gene, CDR1 and CDR2 are SGHAT and FQNNGV. Trimming accounts for 5 bases at V and 7 bases at J, while the number of junction bases matched to no gene is 7.